This record looks at one T cell receptor beta chain sequence and its context. Its antigen is not identified. These data come from a study of shared clonotypes between healthy human individuals. As for the study in general: The study used three CD4 naive, three CD4 memory, two CD8 naive and one CD8 memory plate per donor. Study conclusions and caveats: Rarefaction showed sorted-subset sequencing was incomplete despite large depth.

Naive CD8 isolation took CD45RO-negative cells positively selected for CCR7 and excluded terminally differentiated effector memory CD45RA+ cells. The CDR3 has 13 amino acids. Trimming cost V 5 bases and J 4 bases; bases outside gene matches: 4. Germline V lookup: CDR1 MGHRA, CDR2 YSYEKL. The assay was carried out at the deep level. 150 to 250 ng DNA, about 28,000 T cell genomes, went into each sorted-subset replicate PCR. TCRdb's table, derived via immunoSEQ multiplex PCR, lists solely in-frame clones and lacks some. This table has 1.5 million to 2.5 million clones, roughly 94% appearing once. The TCR comes from a man between 18 and 35 years old in good health. The sample consisted of naive CD8+ T cells sorted from blood. This chain links TRBV4-1 with TRBJ1-1, with 7 bases matching TRBD1. CDR3 amino acids: CASSGTGVTEAFF. The CDR3 DNA sequence: TGCGCCAGCAGCGGAACAGGGGTCACTGAAGCTTTCTTT.